A selection of T cell receptor beta chains follows, all from one sample in a study of monozygotic twins with inflammatory bowel disease. TCRdb reworked the 5' RACE reads into one entry per CDR3 protein, no DNA. The specimen's table records hundreds of thousands of distinct CDR3 sequences. The sequencing input was blood. The receptors stem from a human donor with ulcerative colitis or Crohn's disease, or a healthy co-twin of an affected twin (not recorded which). Both conserved end residues are part of each CDR3.

v_call	j_call	cdr3_aa
TRBV7-2	TRBJ2-3	CASRTSGADTQYF
TRBV13	TRBJ1-6	CASSLLRGNSPLHF
TRBV6-2/TRBV6-3	TRBJ2-5	CASRKHGTSGRGDQYF
TRBV5-4	TRBJ1-2	CASSLGGANGYTF
TRBV7-9	TRBJ2-3	CACSLVRADTQYF
TRBV9	TRBJ2-7	CASSPHGVDYEQYF
TRBV21-1	TRBJ1-1	CASSRRGDVTEAFF
TRBV6-5	TRBJ1-2	CASSYVEGANYAYTF
TRBV7-9	TRBJ2-2	CASSSRDSYTGELFF
TRBV28	TRBJ1-6	CASRTSSSYNSPLHF
TRBV7-3	TRBJ1-2	CASSLLGRTGYTF
TRBV19	TRBJ1-5	CASSIGANQPQHF
TRBV6-1	TRBJ1-2	CASTVHLNYGYTF
TRBV9	TRBJ2-3	CASSSAGASNTQYF
TRBV7-2	TRBJ1-1	CASSLGPGYGTEAFF